This T cell receptor (beta chain) stems from a study of cytomegalovirus exposure and HLA in healthy donors. Profiled with immunoSEQ multiplex PCR; TCRdb holds only in-frame clones, not every one. The sample lists some 98,000 clones, 87% occurring once. Germline assignment: CDR1 MGHRA and CDR2 YSYEKL. This CDR3 spans 15 amino acids. The germline V and J ends were trimmed by 0 bases and 1 base, with 6 bases remaining between them. Sequenced input: PBMCs. This sequence was found in a man aged 18 to 29 in good health and CMV-seropositive. The V gene is TRBV4-1, the J gene TRBJ2-2; no definite D call. The CDR3 region has the DNA TGCGCCAGCAGCCAAGAAGCGCTGAACACCGGGGAGCTGTTTTTT. Translated, it gives CASSQEALNTGELFF.